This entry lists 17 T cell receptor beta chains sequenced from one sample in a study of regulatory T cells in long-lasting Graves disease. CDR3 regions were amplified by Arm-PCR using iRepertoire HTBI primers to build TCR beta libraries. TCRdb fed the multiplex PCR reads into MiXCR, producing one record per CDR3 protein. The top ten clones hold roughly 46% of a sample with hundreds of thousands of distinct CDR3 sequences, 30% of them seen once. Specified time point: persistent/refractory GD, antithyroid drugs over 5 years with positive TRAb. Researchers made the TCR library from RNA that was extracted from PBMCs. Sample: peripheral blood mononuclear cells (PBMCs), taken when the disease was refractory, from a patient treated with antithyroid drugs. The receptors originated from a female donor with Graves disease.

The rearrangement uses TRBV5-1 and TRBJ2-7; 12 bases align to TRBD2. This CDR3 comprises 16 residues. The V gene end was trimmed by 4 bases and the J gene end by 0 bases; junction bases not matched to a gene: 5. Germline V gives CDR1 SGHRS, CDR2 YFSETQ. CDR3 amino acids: CASSRLAGVHSYEQYF. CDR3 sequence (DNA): TGCGCCAGCAGCCGACTAGCGGGAGTCCACTCCTACGAGCAGTACTTC.

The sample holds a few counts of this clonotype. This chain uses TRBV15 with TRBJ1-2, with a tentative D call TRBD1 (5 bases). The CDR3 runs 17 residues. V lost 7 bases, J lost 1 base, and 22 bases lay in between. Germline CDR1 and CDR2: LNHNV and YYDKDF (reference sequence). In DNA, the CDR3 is TGTGCCACCACCCCAGAAACGGGACGTCGGGTTAACTATGGCTACACCTTC. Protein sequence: CATTPETGRRVNYGYTF. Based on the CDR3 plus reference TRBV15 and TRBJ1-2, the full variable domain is DAMVIQNPRYQVTQFGKPVTLSCSQTLNHNVMYWYQQKSSQAPKLLFHYYDKDFNNEADTPDNFQSRRPNTSFCFLDIRSPGLGDTAMYLCATTPETGRRVNYGYTFGSGTRLTVV.

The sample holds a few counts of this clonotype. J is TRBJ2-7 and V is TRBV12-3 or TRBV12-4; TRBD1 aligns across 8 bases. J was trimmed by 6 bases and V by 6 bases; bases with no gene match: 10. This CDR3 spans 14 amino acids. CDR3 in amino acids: CASSLGQERPEQYF. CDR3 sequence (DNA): TGTGCCAGCAGCCTGGGACAGGAAAGGCCCGAGCAGTACTTC.

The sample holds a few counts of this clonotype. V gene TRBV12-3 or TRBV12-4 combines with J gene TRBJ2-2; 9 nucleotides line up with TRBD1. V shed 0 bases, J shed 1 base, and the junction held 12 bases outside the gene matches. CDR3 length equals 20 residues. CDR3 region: CASSLAPGQGLLLNTGELFF. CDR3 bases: TGTGCCAGCAGTTTAGCACCGGGACAGGGACTCCTCTTGAACACCGGGGAGCTGTTTTTT.

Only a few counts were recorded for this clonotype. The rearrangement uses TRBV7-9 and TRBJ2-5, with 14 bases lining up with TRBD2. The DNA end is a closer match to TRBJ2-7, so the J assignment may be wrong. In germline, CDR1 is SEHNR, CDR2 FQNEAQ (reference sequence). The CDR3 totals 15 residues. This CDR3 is CASSRTSGGPPEQYF. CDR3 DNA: TGTGCCAGCAGCCGGACTAGCGGGGGGCCCCCCGAGCAGTACTTC.

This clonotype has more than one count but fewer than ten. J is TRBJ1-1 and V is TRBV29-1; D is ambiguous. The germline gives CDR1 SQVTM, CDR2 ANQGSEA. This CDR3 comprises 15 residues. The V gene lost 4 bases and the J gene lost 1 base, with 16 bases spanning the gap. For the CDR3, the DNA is TGCAGCGTTGCCTCTAAGTTGCGGGGGAACACTGAAGCTTTCTTT. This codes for CSVASKLRGNTEAFF.

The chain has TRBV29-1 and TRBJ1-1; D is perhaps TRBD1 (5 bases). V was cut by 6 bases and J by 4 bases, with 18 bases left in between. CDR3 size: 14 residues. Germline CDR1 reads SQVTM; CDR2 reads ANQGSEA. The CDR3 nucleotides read TGCAGCGTCCACGAACTTAACGGGGGCACTGAAGCTTTCTTT. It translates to CSVHELNGGTEAFF.

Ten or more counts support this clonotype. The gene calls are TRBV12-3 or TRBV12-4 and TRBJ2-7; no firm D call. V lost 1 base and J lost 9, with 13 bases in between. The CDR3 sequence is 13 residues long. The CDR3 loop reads CASSLDQAWGQYF. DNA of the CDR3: TGTGCCAGCAGTTTAGACCAGGCATGGGGGCAGTACTTC.

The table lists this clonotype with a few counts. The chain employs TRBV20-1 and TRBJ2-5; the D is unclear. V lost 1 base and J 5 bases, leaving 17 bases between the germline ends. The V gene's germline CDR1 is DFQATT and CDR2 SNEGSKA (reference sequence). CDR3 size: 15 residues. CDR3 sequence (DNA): TGCAGTGCTAGAGGGGAACATCCCGACGGGGAGACCCAGTACTTC. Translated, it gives CSARGEHPDGETQYF.

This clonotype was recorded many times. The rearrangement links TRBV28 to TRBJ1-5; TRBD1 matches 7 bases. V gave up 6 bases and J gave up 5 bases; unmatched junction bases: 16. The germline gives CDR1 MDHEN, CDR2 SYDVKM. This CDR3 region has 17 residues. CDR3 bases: TGTGCCAGCAGCAATCCAACAGGGACAGTGAAATATCAGCCCCAGCATTTT. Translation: CASSNPTGTVKYQPQHF.

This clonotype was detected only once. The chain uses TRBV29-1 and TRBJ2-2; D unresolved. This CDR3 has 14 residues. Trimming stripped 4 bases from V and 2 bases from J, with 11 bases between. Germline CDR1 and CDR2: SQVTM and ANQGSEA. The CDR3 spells CSVVLICNTGELFF. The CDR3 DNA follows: TGCAGCGTTGTTCTGATATGCAACACCGGGGAGCTGTTTTTT.

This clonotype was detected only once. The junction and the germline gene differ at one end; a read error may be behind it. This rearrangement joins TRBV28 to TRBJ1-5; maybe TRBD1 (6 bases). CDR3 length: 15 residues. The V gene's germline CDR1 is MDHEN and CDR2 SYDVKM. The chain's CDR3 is CTSSLLGGSNQPQHF. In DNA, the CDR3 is TGTACCAGCAGTTTACTAGGGGGGAGCAATCAGCCCCAGCATTTT.

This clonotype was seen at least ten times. The CDR3 DNA follows: TGTGCCAGCAGCTTAGATGGCGGGGGGGGCGGAGAGACCCAGTACTTC. Translated: CASSLDGGGGGETQYF. The V call is TRBV11-2, the J call TRBJ2-5; 9 nucleotides match TRBD2. J was trimmed by 4 bases and V by 0 bases; bases with no gene match: 6. CDR1 and CDR2 (germline): SGHAT, FQNNGV. The CDR3 totals 16 residues. The variable domain in full, with the rest retrieved from reference TRBV11-2 and TRBJ2-5, is EAGVAQSPRYKIIEKRQSVAFWCNPISGHATLYWYQQILGQGPKLLIQFQNNGVVDDSQLPKDRFSAERLKGVDSTLKIQPAKLEDSAVYLCASSLDGGGGGETQYFGPGTRLLVL.

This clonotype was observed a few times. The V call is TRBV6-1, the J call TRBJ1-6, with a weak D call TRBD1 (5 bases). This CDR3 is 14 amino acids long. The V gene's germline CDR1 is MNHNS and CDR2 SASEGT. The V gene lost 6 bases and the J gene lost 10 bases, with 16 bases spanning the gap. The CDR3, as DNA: TGTGCCAGCAGGGTACCAGGGTGGGAATCACCCCTCCACTTT. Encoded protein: CASRVPGWESPLHF.

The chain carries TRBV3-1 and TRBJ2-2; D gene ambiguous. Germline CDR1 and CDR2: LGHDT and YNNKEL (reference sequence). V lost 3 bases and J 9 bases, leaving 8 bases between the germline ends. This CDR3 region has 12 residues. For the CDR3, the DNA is TGTGCCAGCAGCCAGAATAGCTGGGAGCTGTTTTTT. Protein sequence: CASSQNSWELFF.

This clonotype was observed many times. The DNA for the CDR3 is TGTGCCAGCAGCTTAAGGGGCGGTAACACTGAAGCTTTCTTT. This codes for CASSLRGGNTEAFF. This chain uses TRBV28 with TRBJ1-1, with a tentative D call TRBD1 (5 bases). The CDR3 totals 14 residues. V was cut by 6 bases and J by 2 bases, with 13 bases left in between. The V gene's germline CDR1 is MDHEN and CDR2 SYDVKM.

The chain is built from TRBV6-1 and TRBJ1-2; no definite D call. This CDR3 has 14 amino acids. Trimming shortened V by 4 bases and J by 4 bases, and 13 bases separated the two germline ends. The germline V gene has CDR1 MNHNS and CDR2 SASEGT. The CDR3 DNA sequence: TGTGCCAGCAGTGTAACGATCTGGAGCTATGGCTACACCTTC. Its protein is CASSVTIWSYGYTF.